The sequence of this T cell receptor beta chain was determined in a study of T cell repertoires in cytomegalovirus infection. This clonotype was seen more than once but under ten times. Its target is unknown. The CDR3 consists of 13 residues. Germline-derived CDR1 and CDR2 are ENHRY and SYGVKD. V lost 7 bases and J 6 bases, leaving 16 bases between the germline ends. TCRdb ran MiXCR on the reads and lists one entry per CDR3 protein. In the table there are fewer than 1,000,000 distinct CDR3 sequences, 30% to 40% of which are singletons. The chain links TRBV10-3 to TRBJ2-7, with a weak D call TRBD1 (6 bases). The sequencing used cultured CD8+ T cells from PBMCs, collected from culture after CMV antigen stimulation. The TCR sequence derives from a human donor in good health (CMV status not recorded). Some clones in this sample may be carry-over from other donors' samples. CDR3 in DNA: TGTGCCATCACCGACATAGACAGGCGCGAGCAGTACTTC. Translated, it gives CAITDIDRREQYF.